The 26 T cell receptor beta chains given below trace back to one sample, sequenced in a study of early T cells in non-severe SARS-CoV-2 infection. In TCRdb, the 5' RACE reads were re-called with MiXCR into one record per CDR3 protein. The sample consists of 86,000 or so distinct CDR3 sequences, around 15% of them appearing once. Sequenced input: whole blood. Receptors originate from an adult who was a healthcare worker with PCR-confirmed SARS-CoV-2 infection or an uninfected control (not recorded which).

This rearrangement joins TRBV5-1 to TRBJ2-7; 7 bases are shared with TRBD1. V lost 3 bases, J lost 3 bases, and 9 bases stayed unmatched. The CDR3 is 15 amino acids. Germline V gene lookup returns CDR1 SGHRS and CDR2 YFSETQ. CDR3 nucleotide sequence: TGCGCCAGCAGCTCCGACAGGGCATTGAACTACGAGCAGTACTTC. Amino acid sequence: CASSSDRALNYEQYF.

V is TRBV7-9 and J is TRBJ2-5, with D hard to call. CDR3 size: 12 residues. Germline loops: CDR1 SEHNR, CDR2 FQNEAQ (reference sequence). With 5 bases removed from V and 1 base from J, the gap between germline ends came to 5 bases. Here the CDR3 DNA reads TGTGCCAGCAGCGTACTCCAAGAGACCCAGTACTTC. Residues: CASSVLQETQYF.

Many counts were recorded for this clonotype. The chain has TRBV27 and TRBJ2-1, with TRBD2 matching 12 bases. J gave up 0 bases and V 3 bases, and 12 bases lay outside the gene matches. The V gene's germline CDR1 is MNHEY and CDR2 SMNVEV (reference sequence). The CDR3 spans 20 residues. The CDR3 DNA reads TGTGCCAGCAGTTTCCATACCGGGACTAGCGGGCCTAGCTCCTACAATGAGCAGTTCTTC. It is translated as CASSFHTGTSGPSSYNEQFF.

This clonotype was counted at least ten times. The rearrangement links TRBV3-1 to TRBJ2-7; 11 nucleotides line up with TRBD2. Trimming at V came to 3 bases and at J to 4 bases, leaving 5 bases not matched to a gene. Per germline, CDR1 LGHDT and CDR2 YNNKEL (reference sequence). This CDR3 is 15 amino acids long. CDR3 nucleotides: TGTGCCAGCAGCCAGCGACTAGCGGGACGGTACGAGCAGTACTTC. Protein product: CASSQRLAGRYEQYF.

The rearrangement joins TRBV5-6 to TRBJ1-5; D might be TRBD1 (5 bases). Germline assignment: CDR1 SGHDT and CDR2 YYEEEE. This CDR3 region has 14 residues. Trimming removed 2 bases at V and 1 base at J, with 7 bases between. DNA of the CDR3: TGTGCCAGCAGCTTTTGGGGGAGCAATCAGCCCCAGCATTTT. This codes for CASSFWGSNQPQHF. The complete variable domain, with remaining parts taken from reference TRBV5-6 and TRBJ1-5, reads DAGVTQSPTHLIKTRGQQVTLRCSPKSGHDTVSWYQQALGQGPQFIFQYYEEEERQRGNFPDRFSGHQFPNYSSELNVNALLLGDSALYLCASSFWGSNQPQHFGDGTRLSIL.

The chain joins TRBV10-3 to TRBJ2-5; D is perhaps TRBD2 (6 bases). Germline assignment: CDR1 ENHRY and CDR2 SYGVKD. The CDR3 contains 12 residues. Deletions cut 8 bases from V and 3 bases from J, with 10 bases between. Here the CDR3 reads CAIAGSEETQYF. The CDR3 DNA is TGTGCCATCGCGGGAAGTGAAGAGACCCAGTACTTC.

This sequence joins TRBV6-5 and TRBJ1-1; D is ambiguous. The CDR3 sequence is 16 residues long. V lost 2 bases to trimming and J lost 1 base, with 14 bases between them. Germline values: CDR1 MNHEY, CDR2 SVGAGI. The CDR3 bases are TGTGCCAGCAGTTACGGATGGGGTCGAGAGAACACTGAAGCTTTCTTT. Its translation is CASSYGWGRENTEAFF.

This rearrangement joins TRBV29-1 to TRBJ2-1; 13 nucleotides agree with TRBD2. The CDR3 has 15 residues. V gave up 4 bases and J gave up 7 bases; unmatched junction bases: 7. Germline CDR1 and CDR2: SQVTM and ANQGSEA. Here the CDR3 reads CSVVLAGGPRNEQFF. The CDR3, as DNA: TGCAGCGTTGTACTAGCGGGAGGGCCGAGGAATGAGCAGTTCTTC.

V usage is TRBV6-5 and J usage is TRBJ1-1, with a possible D match to TRBD1 (5 bases). Per germline, CDR1 MNHEY and CDR2 SVGAGI. V was trimmed by 6 bases and J by 0 bases, leaving 11 bases between them. CDR3 length equals 14 residues. CDR3 coding DNA: TGTGCCAGCAGACCGGGACGGCTGAACACTGAAGCTTTCTTT. It encodes CASRPGRLNTEAFF.

The chain has TRBV5-1 and TRBJ2-7; the D gene could be TRBD1 or TRBD2 (5 bases each). This CDR3 region has 11 residues. V gave up 5 bases and J gave up 6 bases, with 9 bases separating them. The germline V gene has CDR1 SGHRS and CDR2 YFSETQ. The CDR3 is CASSRGTEQYF. The CDR3 nucleotides are TGCGCCAGCAGTCGTGGGACCGAGCAGTACTTC.

There are a few counts of this clonotype. This rearrangement joins TRBV20-1 to TRBJ1-3; D may be TRBD1 (6 bases). The CDR3 contains 14 residues. V was cut by 3 bases and J by 4 bases, with 13 bases left in between. Germline V CDR1 and CDR2: DFQATT, SNEGSKA (reference sequence). This chain's CDR3 is CSARNRVAGNTIYF. In DNA, the CDR3 is TGCAGTGCTAGGAACAGGGTCGCCGGAAACACCATATATTTT.

The chain uses TRBV11-2 and TRBJ2-2, with TRBD2 as a possible D gene (6 bases). Trimming took 1 base from V and 0 from J, leaving 9 bases between them. Looked up from germline, CDR1 is SGHAT and CDR2 is FQNNGV. The CDR3 has 16 amino acids. DNA of the CDR3: TGTGCCAGCAGCTTAGGCAGACTAGCGAACACCGGGGAGCTGTTTTTT. This sequence encodes CASSLGRLANTGELFF.

This clonotype was counted ten times or more. The chain combines TRBV2 with TRBJ2-7; D is perhaps TRBD1 (6 bases). V lost 5 bases to trimming and J lost 2 bases, with 16 bases between them. Germline CDR1 and CDR2: SNHLY and FYNNEI. CDR3 length equals 15 residues. In nucleotides, the CDR3 is TGTGCCAGCAGTATACAGGGAAGAGGGCCCTACGAGCAGTACTTC. Amino acids: CASSIQGRGPYEQYF.

The chain is built from TRBV9 and TRBJ1-1, with 7 bases that match TRBD1. V gave up 0 bases and J gave up 2 bases; unmatched junction bases: 4. Germline V gives CDR1 SGDLS, CDR2 YYNGEE. The CDR3 length is 15 residues. CDR3: CASSVEDRLNTEAFF. CDR3 bases: TGTGCCAGCAGCGTAGAGGACAGGCTAAACACTGAAGCTTTCTTT.

This clonotype was seen many times. The chain joins TRBV29-1 to TRBJ2-7; the D is unclear. CDR3 length equals 13 residues. The germline V gene encodes CDR1 SQVTM and CDR2 ANQGSEA. V was trimmed by 4 bases and J by 6 bases, leaving 16 bases between them. CDR3: CSVVGPLRREQYF. CDR3 nucleotides: TGCAGCGTTGTTGGGCCCCTACGACGCGAGCAGTACTTC.

This clonotype was recorded at least ten times. This chain connects TRBV20-1 to TRBJ2-4; D is ambiguous. V lost 3 bases and J 1 base, leaving 13 bases between the germline ends. CDR1 and CDR2 (germline): DFQATT, SNEGSKA (reference sequence). The CDR3 loop spans 15 amino acids. This CDR3 is CSASPTYGAKNIQYF. The CDR3 DNA reads as TGCAGTGCTAGTCCTACATATGGGGCCAAAAACATTCAGTACTTC.

This clonotype was counted at least ten times. CDR3 amino acids: CASSLTETDTQYF. CDR3 in DNA: TGTGCCAGCAGTCTCACGGAAACAGATACGCAGTATTTT. J is TRBJ2-3 and V is TRBV6-2 or TRBV6-3; D is unresolved. Trimming removed 5 bases from V and 3 bases from J, with 9 bases in between. The CDR3 runs 13 residues. CDR1 MNHEY and CDR2 SVGEGT come from the germline V gene.

The rearrangement links TRBV24-1 to TRBJ2-3; no firm D call. The CDR3 loop spans 13 amino acids. Trimming took 4 bases from V and 0 from J, leaving 4 bases between them. Germline V gene sequence: CDR1 KGHDR, CDR2 SFDVKD. CDR3 in DNA: TGTGCCACCAGTGACGAGAGCACAGATACGCAGTATTTT. Translated, it gives CATSDESTDTQYF.

The chain couples TRBV19 to TRBJ2-3; no clear D. V lost 3 bases to trimming and J lost 8 bases, with 9 bases between them. The CDR3 contains 12 residues. Germline V gene sequence: CDR1 LNHDA, CDR2 SQIVND (reference sequence). The CDR3 DNA reads as TGTGCCAGTAGTATCGACCGCTCTACGCAGTATTTT. This sequence encodes CASSIDRSTQYF.

This clonotype was seen ten or more times. The chain is built from TRBV12-3 or TRBV12-4 and TRBJ2-1; D remains unclear. The CDR3 has 11 amino acids. With 3 bases removed from V and 8 bases from J, the gap between germline ends came to 5 bases. CDR3 sequence reads: CASSLIDEQFF. Written as DNA, the CDR3 is TGTGCCAGCAGTTTGATCGATGAGCAGTTCTTC.

The chain uses TRBV29-1 and TRBJ2-1; maybe TRBD2 (6 bases). Trimming removed 7 bases from V and 4 bases from J, with 17 bases in between. The CDR3 is 14 amino acids. The V gene's germline CDR1 is SQVTM and CDR2 ANQGSEA. The CDR3 bases are TGCAGCGGTACCGTTCCGGGACTGTACAATGAGCAGTTCTTC. Protein: CSGTVPGLYNEQFF.

The chain is built from TRBV4-1 and TRBJ2-5; 8 positions match TRBD1. Germline V CDR1 and CDR2: MGHRA, YSYEKL. This CDR3 contains 14 residues. The trim removed 3 bases at V and 5 bases at J, leaving 5 bases unmatched. The CDR3 region has the DNA TGCGCCAGCAGCCATCCGACAGGGGCGGAGACCCAGTACTTC. Translation: CASSHPTGAETQYF.

This clonotype was observed many times. The rearrangement joins TRBV14 to TRBJ2-1; a possible D gene is TRBD2 (6 bases). With 4 bases removed from V and 12 bases from J, the gap between germline ends came to 13 bases. CDR1 is SGHDN, CDR2 FVKESK, per germline. The CDR3 spans 12 residues. CDR3 coding DNA: TGTGCCAGCAGCCCCGGGGCGGGACCGCAGTTCTTC. Translation gives CASSPGAGPQFF.

The gene calls are TRBV11-2 and TRBJ2-1; the match to TRBD1 covers 9 bases. The CDR3 sequence is 16 residues long. Germline assignment: CDR1 SGHAT and CDR2 FQNNGV. With V trimmed by 4 bases and J by 4 bases, 8 bases remained unmatched. CDR3 bases: TGTGCCAGCAGCTCCGCACAGGGGGCTCAGTACAATGAGCAGTTCTTC. Its translation is CASSSAQGAQYNEQFF.

This clonotype was recorded a few times. The gene calls are TRBV7-9 and TRBJ1-1; D is unresolved. Germline-derived CDR1 and CDR2 are SEHNR and FQNEAQ (reference sequence). Trimming removed 5 bases at V and 2 bases at J, with 18 bases between. The CDR3 contains 16 residues. For the CDR3, the DNA is TGTGCCAGCAGCACCCAGGCCGGAGTGGCCAACACTGAAGCTTTCTTT. It codes for CASSTQAGVANTEAFF.

This clonotype was detected a few times. The rearrangement joins TRBV14 to TRBJ2-1, with D uncertain. V was trimmed by 0 bases and J by 7 bases, leaving 16 bases between them. The V gene's germline CDR1 is SGHDN and CDR2 FVKESK. The CDR3 covers 16 residues. This chain's CDR3 is CASSQEPAPLGNEQFF. The CDR3, as DNA: TGTGCCAGCAGCCAAGAACCTGCCCCCTTAGGGAATGAGCAGTTCTTC.